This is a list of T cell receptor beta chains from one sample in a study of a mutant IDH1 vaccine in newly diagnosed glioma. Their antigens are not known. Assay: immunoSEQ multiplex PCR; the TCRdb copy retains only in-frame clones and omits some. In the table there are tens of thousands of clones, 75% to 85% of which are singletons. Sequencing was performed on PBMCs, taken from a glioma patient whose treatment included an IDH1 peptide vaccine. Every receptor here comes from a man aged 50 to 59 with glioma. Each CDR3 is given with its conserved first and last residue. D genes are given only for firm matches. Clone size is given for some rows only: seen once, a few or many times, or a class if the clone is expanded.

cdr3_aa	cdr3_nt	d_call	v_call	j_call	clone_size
CASSLSSGRGTQYF	TGTGCCAGCAGTTTAAGTAGCGGGAGGGGGACCCAGTACTTC	TRBD2	TRBV28	TRBJ2-5	NA
CASSYKGQGVHEQYF	TGTGCCAGCAGCTATAAGGGACAGGGAGTCCACGAGCAGTACTTC	TRBD1	TRBV7-2	TRBJ2-7	once
CAGSQGQEGWKLFF	TGCGCCGGCAGCCAAGGTCAGGAGGGGTGGAAACTGTTTTTT	NA	TRBV4-3	TRBJ1-4	NA
CASSSLAGADTGELFF	TGTGCCAGTAGTTCCTTAGCGGGGGCTGACACCGGGGAGCTGTTTTTT	TRBD2	TRBV19	TRBJ2-2	NA
CASSLGRGSRETQYF	TGTGCTAGCAGCTTAGGTCGGGGTAGTCGAGAGACCCAGTACTTC	NA	TRBV7-7	TRBJ2-5	NA
CARPSPLETGVNTEAFF	TGTGCCAGGCCCTCCCCCCTCGAGACAGGAGTGAACACTGAAGCTTTCTTT	NA	TRBV11-3	TRBJ1-1	NA
CASRKDRQETQYF	TGTGCCAGCAGAAAGGACAGGCAAGAGACCCAGTACTTC	TRBD1	TRBV2	TRBJ2-5	NA
CASSYSRETQYF	TGTGCCAGCAGTTACTCTCGGGAGACCCAGTACTTC	NA	TRBV6-6	TRBJ2-5	NA
CASSLELSGSVYEQYF	TGTGCCAGCAGCTTGGAACTTAGCGGGAGCGTATACGAGCAGTACTTC	TRBD2	TRBV11-2	TRBJ2-7	NA
CSGRVAVSPETQYF	TGCAGCGGTAGGGTAGCGGTAAGTCCGGAGACCCAGTACTTC	NA	TRBV29-1	TRBJ2-5	NA
CASRRGGGGSYNEQFF	TGCGCCAGTCGAAGAGGCGGGGGCGGCTCCTACAATGAGCAGTTCTTC	NA	TRBV5-1	TRBJ2-1	NA
CASSIGGPSSTDTQYF	TGTGCCAGTAGTATAGGGGGGCCCTCTAGCACAGATACGCAGTATTTT	NA	TRBV19	TRBJ2-3	NA
CASRTGSEKLFF	TGTGCCAGCAGGACAGGTTCTGAAAAACTGTTTTTT	NA	TRBV2	TRBJ1-4	NA
CASSQAGTGKQPQHF	TGTGCCAGCAGCCAGGCCGGGACAGGGAAACAGCCCCAGCATTTT	TRBD1	TRBV4-2	TRBJ1-5	NA
CASSEGYSNQPQHF	TGTGCCAGCAGTGAGGGATATAGCAATCAGCCCCAGCATTTT	NA	TRBV25-1	TRBJ1-5	NA
CASSQEQTILPNTGELFF	TGCGCCAGCAGCCAAGAGCAGACTATCCTTCCTAACACCGGGGAGCTGTTTTTT	NA	TRBV4-1	TRBJ2-2	NA
CASSQTSGVFVETQYF	TGTGCCAGCAGCCAAACTAGCGGGGTTTTCGTAGAGACCCAGTACTTC	TRBD2	TRBV5-4	TRBJ2-5	few
CASSRQEESGNTIYF	TGTGCCAGCAGTAGACAGGAGGAGTCTGGAAACACCATATATTTT	NA	TRBV6-4	TRBJ1-3	NA
CATKGLPGTEAFF	TGTGCCACTAAGGGACTGCCCGGGACTGAAGCTTTCTTT	NA	TRBV28	TRBJ1-1	NA
CASSVTPRQGTNEQYF	TGTGCCAGCAGCGTAACCCCACGACAGGGGACAAACGAGCAGTACTTC	TRBD1	TRBV9	TRBJ2-7	NA
CASSGSGTGGPGELFF	TGTGCCAGCAGTGGATCCGGGACAGGGGGTCCCGGGGAGCTGTTTTTT	TRBD1	TRBV9	TRBJ2-2	NA
CASSYGRAMFTDEQFF	TGTGCCAGCAGTTACGGGAGGGCCATGTTCACGGATGAGCAGTTCTTC	TRBD2	TRBV6-6	TRBJ2-1	NA